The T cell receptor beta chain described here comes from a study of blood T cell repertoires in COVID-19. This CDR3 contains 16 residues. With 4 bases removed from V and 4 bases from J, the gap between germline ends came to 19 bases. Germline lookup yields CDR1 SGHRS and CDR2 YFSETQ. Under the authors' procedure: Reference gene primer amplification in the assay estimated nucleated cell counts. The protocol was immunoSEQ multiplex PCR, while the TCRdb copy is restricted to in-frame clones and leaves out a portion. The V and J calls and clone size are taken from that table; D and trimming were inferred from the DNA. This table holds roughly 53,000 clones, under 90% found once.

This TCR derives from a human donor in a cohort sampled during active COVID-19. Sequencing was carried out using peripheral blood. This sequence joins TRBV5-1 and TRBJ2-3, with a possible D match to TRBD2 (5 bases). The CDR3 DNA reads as TGCGCCAGCAGCCGAACCGGGTCCGTCGGGGCAGATACGCAGTATTTT. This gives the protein CASSRTGSVGADTQYF.